This TCR beta chain stems from a study of T cell clonality in common variable immunodeficiency. Libraries were prepared by immunoSEQ multiplex PCR; TCRdb keeps only in-frame clonotypes and omits some of them. This sample has about 50,000 clones, each found more than once. This clone has a count of ten or more. The antigen is undetermined. General observations from the study: CVID subjects shared fewer TCRbeta clones than healthy controls did.

Input material: peripheral blood mononuclear cells. The TCR originated in a person aged 18 to 75 in good health.

CDR3 DNA (partial): TGCGCCAGCAGGAATCTAGTCCAATACCAAGAGACC. Protein product: CASRNLVQYQET. The full CDR3 reads CASRNLVQYQETQYF. The chain carries TRBV5-1 and TRBJ2-5; D gene unclear. The read ends 3 residues shy of where the CDR3 ends; the end is completed using the germline J gene. V was shortened by 5 bases and J by 0 bases, with 14 bases between the two germline ends. The germline V gene encodes CDR1 SGHRS and CDR2 YFSETQ. The CDR3 has 15 amino acids.